The sequence of this T cell receptor (beta chain) was determined in a study of tumor and adjacent non-tumor tissue in lung cancer (dated by TCRdb to between 2018 and 2020). For the study in its entirety: The cohort included more than 9 adenocarcinoma, a couple of squamous cell carcinoma and 1 small cell lung cancer patients. Sequencing generated a total of roughly 130 million productive TCRbeta reads, averaging roughly 3.9 million reads per sample. TCRbeta CDR3 sequencing was performed on a few dozen paired specimens, with one tumor sample and one normal lung sample collected per patient. Using bulk TCRbeta repertoires from under 17 lung cancer patients, the study set lung tumor tissue side by side with matched distant non-tumor lung tissue. The roughly 15 enrolled patients, of whom 10 were men and 5 were women, were aged about 30 to 85 years and were diagnosed with TNM stage I to III disease. Results and caveats for the whole study, not just this receptor: TCR diversity was significantly higher in younger patients, and higher tumor TCR diversity was associated with shorter overall and disease-free survival. TCR diversity (inverse Simpson) was significantly higher in tumor than in normal lung tissue (approximately 400 vs 170, P = 0.0075, Mann-Whitney U test). A significantly larger cumulative share of the repertoire was made up by the top 100 clones in normal lung than in tumor tissue. The methods do not name the sequencing platform or mention unique molecular identifiers. Because peripheral blood was not sequenced, the blood TCRbeta repertoires of the lung cancer patients in the study went unexamined. Only around 15 patients were included in the cohort, and the need for larger samples and more detailed clinical data was noted by the authors.

RNA was isolated from bulk, unsorted tissue, and RNA quality was assessed with a NanoDrop ND-1000 and an Agilent 2100. The donors were newly diagnosed lung cancer patients admitted for thoracic surgery in China from August to November 2014 who had not received prior chemotherapy. The study excluded patients who had received radiotherapy or chemotherapy before or who had another cancer at the same time. Surgical tissue pieces of about 1-2.1 cm3 were preserved in RNAlater solution and were kept at -80 degrees C until use. Ends trimmed: V by 3 bases, J by 5 bases; bases unmatched to a gene: 3. Measured from the cysteine to the phenylalanine, the CDR3 is 12 residues long. Of all the DNA, just the CDR3 is kept, 36 bases in frame from base 1. Per the germline V gene, SQVTM is the CDR1 and ANQGSEA is the CDR2. Concerning this clonotype itself: Its antigen has not been determined. It may be a read error: a sequence one base away is much more abundant.

Library construction relied on multiplex PCR. The instrument was an Illumina HiSeq 2500. TCRbeta libraries were constructed through three rounds of nested PCR with primers (Table S4) according to protocols adapted from ARM-PCR. Before sequencing, PCR products in the 200-500 bp range were cut out of the gel and cleaned up using the QIAquick gel extraction kit. As for the original processing: Trimmomatic was used to clean the reads, FLASH was used to merge the reads into complete CDR3 sequences, and MiTCR was used to assign the reads to V(D)J germline segments. Clonal diversity was calculated as the inverse Simpson's index using VDJtools. Productive reads were defined as in-frame sequences without a premature stop codon. Using fastp trimming at Q25 and MiXCR clonotype assembly, TCRdb reanalyzed the public sequencing data and kept in-frame beta chains. Rows merge per CDR3 protein into single entries with the most common DNA and genes. The V and J calls, along with clone size, are taken from TCRdb and not from the paper's own processing. This sample comprises about 140,000 distinct CDR3 sequences, approximately 72% of them detected only once. Over 15% of the sample is held by the ten biggest clonotypes.

The rearrangement combines TRBV29-1 with TRBJ2-7, and TRBD1 aligns with 8 junction nucleotides. The source material was lung tumor tissue. This clonotype was sampled from a man aged 60 to 69 with small cell lung cancer. The CDR3 corresponds to CSVEDRDHEQYF. Here is the DNA: TGCAGCGTTGAGGACAGGGACCACGAGCAGTACTTC.